This T cell receptor beta chain was found in a study of blood T cell repertoires in COVID-19. In the original workflow: Reference gene primer amplification gave estimated nucleated cell counts. The repertoire was sequenced with immunoSEQ multiplex PCR; TCRdb's copy has only in-frame clones and lacks some. V and J calls and clone size follow that table, whereas D and trimming were derived from the DNA. Of 130,000 to 150,000 clones listed, 80% are singletons. V gave up 0 bases and J gave up 0 bases; unmatched junction bases: 6. Germline V gene sequence: CDR1 SGHRS, CDR2 YFSETQ. The CDR3 has 17 residues.

The V call is TRBV5-1, the J call TRBJ2-3, with 8 bases aligning to TRBD2. Sequencing was performed on peripheral blood. The sequence was collected from a man in his sixties with active or convalescent COVID-19. The CDR3 coding sequence is TGCGCCAGCAGCTTGGAGCCTAGCGGGCGTAGCACAGATACGCAGTATTTT. Amino acids: CASSLEPSGRSTDTQYF.